This TCR beta chain was retrieved from a study of blood T cell repertoires in COVID-19. Study context: Collection of acute and convalescent COVID-19 samples took place in the United States, Italy and Spain. PBMCs, B-cell-depleted T cells, or T cells provided the cDNA or gDNA that made up the material.

In the original workflow: How many nucleated cells were present was estimated from reference gene primer amplification. TCRdb's copy holds only in-frame clones and misses some; the assay was immunoSEQ multiplex PCR. V and J calls and clone size are as listed in that table; D and trimming were resolved from the DNA. The table includes around 150,000 clones, approximately 80% detected once. Trimming took 5 bases from V and 6 from J, leaving 20 bases between them. Germline V lookup: CDR1 SGHDT, CDR2 YYEEEE. CDR3 length: 16 amino acids. The specimen was peripheral blood. The clonotype was recovered from a woman aged 50 to 60 with acute or convalescent COVID-19. This sequence joins TRBV5-6 and TRBJ1-4, with D perhaps matching TRBD1 (6 bases). CDR3 residues: CASRRRMWSGDEKLFF. CDR3 nucleotides: TGTGCCAGCAGACGCAGGATGTGGTCAGGGGATGAAAAACTGTTTTTT.